The next 31 T cell receptor beta chains were all read from a single sample in a study of breast tumors, draining lymph nodes, adjacent tissues. TCRdb redid the calling of the multiplex PCR reads with MiXCR, one entry per CDR3 protein. Here the sample spans 90,000 to 120,000 distinct CDR3 sequences, about 20% being singletons. Breast cancer patients provided tissue from their axillary draining lymph nodes. The sequencing input was axillary lymph node tissue. All receptors come from a female donor with breast cancer. Some clones in this sample may be carry-over from other donors' samples.

The V and J genes are TRBV2 and TRBJ1-2, with 10 bases lining up with TRBD1. The CDR3 length is 14 residues. The trim removed 3 bases at V and 8 bases at J, leaving 6 bases unmatched. Germline CDR1 SNHLY, CDR2 FYNNEI. CDR3 sequence reads: CASSDWTGGVGYTF. Written as DNA, the CDR3 is TGTGCCAGCAGTGATTGGACAGGGGGTGTCGGCTACACCTTC.

Of note for this clonotype: Given a much more abundant clone one base away, this may be a read error. Since no conserved phenylalanine or tryptophan closes the CDR3, a read error is the likely cause. The chain links TRBV19 to TRBJ2-2; D is tentatively TRBD1 or TRBD2 (5 bases each). Germline CDR1 LNHDA, CDR2 SQIVND (reference sequence). Trimming stripped 5 bases from V and 3 bases from J, with 13 bases between. CDR3 size: 15 residues. The CDR3 DNA follows: TGTGCCAGTAGTGTGACCGGGACCTACACCGGGGAGCTGTTTTTG. Its protein product is CASSVTGTYTGELFL.

With regard to this clonotype: This may arise from a read error, as a much more abundant clone is one base away. V is TRBV2 and J is TRBJ2-1; 7 bases line up with TRBD2. V gave up 7 bases and J gave up 5 bases; unmatched junction bases: 11. Germline assignment: CDR1 SNHLY and CDR2 FYNNEI. The CDR3 has 15 amino acids. For the CDR3, the DNA is TGTGCCAGCAACTCCCGCGGGGGAACCCACAATGAGCAGTTCTTC. Amino acids: CASNSRGGTHNEQFF.

The chain combines TRBV28 with TRBJ2-3; perhaps TRBD2 as D (5 bases). V was trimmed by 5 bases and J by 6 bases, leaving 9 bases between them. The CDR3 has 12 amino acids. The germline CDR1 and CDR2 sequences are MDHEN and SYDVKM. The DNA for the CDR3 is TGTGCCAGCAGTCCCCGGAGGGATACGCAGTATTTT. It yields the protein CASSPRRDTQYF.

This clonotype was picked up many times. This sequence joins TRBV4-2 and TRBJ2-7; TRBD2 is a possible D gene (6 bases). CDR3 length: 14 amino acids. Germline loops: CDR1 LGHNA, CDR2 YNFKEQ. V lost 0 bases, J lost 6 bases, and 12 bases lay in between. CDR3 sequence reads: CASSQDLGLIEQYF. CDR3 nucleotide sequence: TGTGCCAGCAGCCAAGATTTGGGACTCATCGAGCAGTACTTC.

This clonotype was observed a handful of times. A much larger clone lies a single base off, so this may be a read error. The chain carries TRBV10-3 and TRBJ2-3, with unresolved D. Germline-derived CDR1 and CDR2 are ENHRY and SYGVKD. V was trimmed by 10 bases and J by 2 bases, leaving 7 bases between them. This CDR3 is 11 amino acids long. CDR3 sequence reads: CATSATDTQYF. CDR3 DNA: TGTGCCACCTCGGCCACAGATACGCAGTATTTT.

This clonotype has a count of ten or more. The gene calls are TRBV2 and TRBJ1-5; D uncertain. CDR1 is SNHLY and CDR2 is FYNNEI in the germline V gene. Trimming removed 6 bases from V and 6 bases from J, with 9 bases in between. The CDR3 extends over 12 amino acids. The CDR3 spells CASRGQPQPQHF. The CDR3 DNA follows: TGTGCCAGCAGGGGCCAACCTCAGCCCCAGCATTTT.

A few counts support this clonotype. The chain couples TRBV18 to TRBJ2-3, with 9 bases lining up with TRBD1. CDR1 and CDR2 (germline): KGHSH, LQKENI. The CDR3 consists of 14 residues. Losses at the gene ends were 3 bases for V and 3 bases for J; bases not matched to a gene: 1. As DNA, the CDR3 is TGTGCCAGCTCACCGGGACAGGGTACAGATACGCAGTATTTT. As protein: CASSPGQGTDTQYF.

This clonotype appeared many times. This chain joins TRBV28 and TRBJ2-7; 8 nucleotides align to TRBD1. The J segment lost 4 bases and the V segment lost 6 bases, leaving 11 bases of the junction unmatched. This CDR3 is 15 amino acids long. Per germline, CDR1 MDHEN and CDR2 SYDVKM. The CDR3 protein is CASRLGRNRGYEQYF. The CDR3 DNA follows: TGTGCCAGCAGGCTAGGTAGGAACAGGGGGTACGAGCAGTACTTC.

Worth noting for this clonotype: One junction end does not reproduce the germline sequence, and a read error may be involved. V is TRBV9 and J is TRBJ1-6; D is ambiguous. From germline, CDR1 is SGDLS and CDR2 YYNGEE. This CDR3 has 15 amino acids. CDR3 nucleotides: TGTGCCAGCAGCGTAGTTGAGAATATTAATCCACCCCTTCACTTT. This sequence encodes CASSVVENINPPLHF.

There are many counts of this clonotype. The V gene is TRBV20-1, the J gene TRBJ2-2; D gene unclear. The CDR3 sequence is 14 residues long. CDR1 and CDR2 (germline): DFQATT, SNEGSKA (reference sequence). Trimming removed 1 base from V and 0 bases from J, with 6 bases in between. In DNA form, the CDR3 reads TGCAGTGCTAGAGGGCAGACGAACACCGGGGAGCTGTTTTTT. Translating gives CSARGQTNTGELFF.

This clonotype has ten or more counts. The chain uses TRBV6-2 or TRBV6-3 and TRBJ2-1, with a tentative D call TRBD1 (5 bases). The CDR3 length is 14 residues. Germline CDR1 is MNHEY and CDR2 is SVGEGT. Trimming took 3 bases from V and 5 from J, leaving 11 bases between them. DNA for the CDR3: TGTGCCAGCAGTTATGCCAGGGTCGACAATGAGCAGTTCTTC. It translates to CASSYARVDNEQFF.

This clonotype was seen a handful of times. This may come from a read error, since a much larger clone is one base off. The genes are TRBV7-3 and TRBJ2-1; 12 bases fit TRBD2. From germline, CDR1 is SGHTA and CDR2 FQGTGA. The CDR3 is made up of 15 amino acids. V lost 5 bases to trimming and J lost 12 bases; unmatched junction nucleotides: 11. The CDR3 region is CASSQTGASGGGQFF. The CDR3 bases are TGTGCCAGCAGCCAGACCGGGGCTAGCGGGGGGGGGCAGTTCTTC.

This clonotype was seen many times. V is TRBV4-2 and J is TRBJ2-1, with 10 bases matching TRBD2. This CDR3 spans 16 amino acids. Trimming at V came to 0 bases and at J to 8 bases, leaving 7 bases not matched to a gene. Germline CDR1 reads LGHNA; CDR2 reads YNFKEQ. The CDR3 DNA reads TGTGCCAGCAGCCAAGATCCCAGCGGGAGGGCCTATGAGCAGTTCTTC. This codes for CASSQDPSGRAYEQFF.

In this sample, this clonotype turned up many times. V is TRBV6-1 and J is TRBJ2-7; 10 nucleotides agree with TRBD2. Germline V lookup: CDR1 MNHNS, CDR2 SASEGT. The CDR3 is 15 amino acids. The V gene end was trimmed by 5 bases and the J gene end by 2 bases; junction bases not matched to a gene: 6. For the CDR3, the DNA is TGTGCCAGCAGTAACATAGCGGGAGGCACCTACGAGCAGTACTTC. Translation gives CASSNIAGGTYEQYF.

The table lists this clonotype with many counts. The rearrangement links TRBV20-1 to TRBJ2-7, with D perhaps assigned TRBD1 or TRBD2 (5 bases each). CDR1 is DFQATT, CDR2 SNEGSKA, per germline (reference sequence). This CDR3 spans 14 amino acids. Trimming stripped 5 bases from V and 6 bases from J, with 20 bases between. The CDR3 loop is CSALTGTGNSEQYF. The CDR3 DNA follows: TGCAGTGCTCTTACCGGGACCGGAAATTCCGAGCAGTACTTC.

This clonotype has a count of ten or more. This chain links TRBV5-1 with TRBJ2-7; TRBD1 matches at 9 bases. Unmatched junction bases numbered 4, after V lost 4 bases and J lost 5 bases. This CDR3 contains 13 residues. Per the germline V gene, CDR1 is SGHRS and CDR2 is YFSETQ. The CDR3 region has the DNA TGCGCCAGCAGCAGGGACAGGGTACACGAGCAGTACTTC. Translation gives CASSRDRVHEQYF.

The chain links TRBV2 to TRBJ2-2, with D possibly TRBD2 on 7 matching bases. Germline assignment: CDR1 SNHLY and CDR2 FYNNEI. Trimming pared 0 bases from V and 7 bases from J, leaving 15 bases between. CDR3 length equals 16 residues. CDR3 region: CASSEAPGGRGGELFF. The DNA for the CDR3 is TGTGCCAGCAGTGAAGCGCCGGGGGGCAGGGGCGGGGAGCTGTTTTTT.

There are many counts of this clonotype. The J gene is TRBJ1-2, the V gene TRBV29-1, with TRBD1 matching 9 bases. Germline CDR1 and CDR2: SQVTM and ANQGSEA. V dropped 4 bases and J dropped 4; count of bases not matched to a gene: 4. There are 13 residues in the CDR3. The CDR3 nucleotides read TGCAGCGTTGTCGGACAGGGGATCTATGGCTACACCTTC. This translates into CSVVGQGIYGYTF.

This chain links TRBV27 with TRBJ2-1; 10 bases fit TRBD1. V shed 3 bases and J 2 bases; nucleotides not matched to a gene: 7. Germline assignment: CDR1 MNHEY and CDR2 SMNVEV (reference sequence). This CDR3 region has 17 residues. CDR3 protein: CASSFSGTGAPYNEQFF. CDR3 nucleotides: TGTGCCAGCAGTTTTTCCGGGACAGGGGCCCCCTACAATGAGCAGTTCTTC.

This clonotype has ten or more counts. The rearrangement uses TRBV12-3 or TRBV12-4 and TRBJ1-2; TRBD1 matches at 10 bases. CDR3 size: 15 residues. The J segment lost 5 bases and the V segment lost 6 bases, leaving 9 bases of the junction unmatched. The CDR3: CASRGDRGLSYGYTF. CDR3 nucleotides: TGTGCCAGCAGGGGCGACAGGGGGCTTTCATATGGCTACACCTTC.

About this clonotype: This may arise from a read error, as a much more abundant clone is one base away. The chain links TRBV6-6 to TRBJ2-1; 8 bases are shared with TRBD2. The V gene's germline CDR1 is MNHNY and CDR2 SVGAGI (reference sequence). This CDR3 has 14 amino acids. The CDR3 region is CGSRLSGGNNEQFF. The CDR3 DNA sequence: TGTGGCAGCAGACTAAGCGGGGGAAACAATGAGCAGTTCTTC.

This clonotype has ten or more counts. The rearrangement uses TRBV6-6 and TRBJ2-5, with 9 bases aligning to TRBD2. The CDR3 has 16 amino acids. Germline CDR1 and CDR2: MNHNY and SVGAGI (reference sequence). Trimming at V came to 6 bases and at J to 4 bases, leaving 12 bases not matched to a gene. The CDR3 reads CASSPRRGGFIETQYF. DNA of the CDR3: TGTGCCAGCAGCCCTCGGCGGGGGGGCTTTATAGAGACCCAGTACTTC.

This clonotype was seen repeatedly, ten times or more. V gene TRBV12-3 or TRBV12-4 combines with J gene TRBJ1-5, with D perhaps TRBD1 (6 bases). The V and J ends lost 3 bases and 0 bases respectively, with 18 bases between them. The CDR3 has 18 amino acids. CDR3 amino acids: CASSFGIQGTYSNQPQHF. In DNA, the CDR3 is TGTGCCAGCAGTTTCGGTATACAGGGAACTTATAGCAATCAGCCCCAGCATTTT.

Comment on this clonotype: The junction departs from the called germline gene at one end, perhaps through a read error. The chain uses TRBV5-1 and TRBJ1-1; D unresolved. Germline assignment: CDR1 SGHRS and CDR2 YFSETQ. This CDR3 contains 12 residues. CDR3 bases: TGTGCCAGCAGCTTAGGTTGGACTGAAGCTTTCTTT. As protein: CASSLGWTEAFF.

This clonotype was seen many times. The gene calls are TRBV3-1 and TRBJ2-7, with 12 bases identical to TRBD1. CDR3 length equals 15 residues. V was pared by 1 base and J by 5 bases, with 3 bases of the junction left unmatched. Germline CDR1 reads LGHDT; CDR2 reads YNNKEL (reference sequence). DNA of the CDR3: TGTGCCAGCAGCCAAGCCGGGACAGGGGGCCACGAGCAGTACTTC. Translation: CASSQAGTGGHEQYF.

This clonotype was picked up many times. V and J are TRBV7-2 and TRBJ2-3; a possible D gene is TRBD2 (6 bases). CDR1 and CDR2 (germline): SGHTA, FQGNSA. Trimming removed 1 base from V and 8 bases from J, with 10 bases in between. The CDR3 contains 13 residues. The CDR3 reads CASSLGGAATQYF. The CDR3 DNA is TGTGCCAGCAGCTTAGGCGGGGCCGCTACGCAGTATTTT. Complete variable domain (other parts from reference TRBV7-2 and TRBJ2-3): GAGVSQSPSNKVTEKGKDVELRCDPISGHTALYWYRQSLGQGLEFLIYFQGNSAPDKSGLPSDRFSAERTGGSVSTLTIQRTQQEDSAVYLCASSLGGAATQYFGPGTRLTVL.

This clonotype occurred many times. The gene calls are TRBV14 and TRBJ1-4; the match to TRBD1 covers 8 bases. Germline CDR1 SGHDN, CDR2 FVKESK. V shed 4 bases and J 4 bases; nucleotides not matched to a gene: 5. The CDR3 has 15 residues. The DNA for the CDR3 is TGTGCCAGCAGCCCAATCGACAGGGGTAATGAAAAACTGTTTTTT. Protein product: CASSPIDRGNEKLFF.

Concerning this clonotype: This may be a read error: a much more frequent sequence differs by one nucleotide. The CDR3 DNA follows: TGTGCCTGGACCCCCTTGGGTGAAAAACTGGTTTTT. Translated, it gives CAWTPLGEKLVF. This chain joins TRBV30 and TRBJ1-4; no definite D call. CDR3 length: 12 amino acids. Germline V lookup: CDR1 GTSNPN, CDR2 SVGIG (reference sequence).

This clonotype was found a few times. V usage is TRBV5-8 and J usage is TRBJ2-1, with 14 positions matching TRBD2. Germline CDR1 reads SGHTS; CDR2 reads YDEGEE. J gave up 8 bases and V 4 bases, and 11 bases lay outside the gene matches. This CDR3 region has 17 residues. CDR3 sequence: CASSVGTSGSWVDEQFF. The CDR3 DNA reads as TGTGCCAGCAGCGTCGGGACTAGCGGGAGTTGGGTCGATGAGCAGTTCTTC.

This clonotype was observed a few times. The chain links TRBV6-2 or TRBV6-3 to TRBJ1-5; 9 bases fit TRBD1. The CDR3 covers 15 residues. Trimming at V came to 0 bases and at J to 5 bases, leaving 2 bases not matched to a gene. CDR1 and CDR2 (germline): MNHEY, SVGEGT. CDR3 DNA: TGTGCCAGCAGTTACTCGACAGGGGGTCATCAGCCCCAGCATTTT. It codes for CASSYSTGGHQPQHF.